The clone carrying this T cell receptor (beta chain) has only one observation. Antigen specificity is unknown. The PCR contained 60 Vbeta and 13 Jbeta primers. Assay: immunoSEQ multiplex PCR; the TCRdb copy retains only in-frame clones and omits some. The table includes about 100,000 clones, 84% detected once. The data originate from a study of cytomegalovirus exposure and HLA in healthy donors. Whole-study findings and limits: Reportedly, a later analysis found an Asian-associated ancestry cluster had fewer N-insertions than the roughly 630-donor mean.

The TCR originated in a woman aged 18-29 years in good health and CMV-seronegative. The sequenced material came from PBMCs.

The CDR3 nucleotides read TGCGCCAGCAGCCAAGAGACAGGGTTGCAGCCCCAGCATTTT. Protein: CASSQETGLQPQHF. The chain combines TRBV4-3 with TRBJ1-5; 7 bases align to TRBD1. The V segment lost 0 bases and the J segment 7 bases; nucleotides outside the gene matches: 3. The CDR3 has 14 residues. Germline CDR1 LGHNA, CDR2 YSLEER.